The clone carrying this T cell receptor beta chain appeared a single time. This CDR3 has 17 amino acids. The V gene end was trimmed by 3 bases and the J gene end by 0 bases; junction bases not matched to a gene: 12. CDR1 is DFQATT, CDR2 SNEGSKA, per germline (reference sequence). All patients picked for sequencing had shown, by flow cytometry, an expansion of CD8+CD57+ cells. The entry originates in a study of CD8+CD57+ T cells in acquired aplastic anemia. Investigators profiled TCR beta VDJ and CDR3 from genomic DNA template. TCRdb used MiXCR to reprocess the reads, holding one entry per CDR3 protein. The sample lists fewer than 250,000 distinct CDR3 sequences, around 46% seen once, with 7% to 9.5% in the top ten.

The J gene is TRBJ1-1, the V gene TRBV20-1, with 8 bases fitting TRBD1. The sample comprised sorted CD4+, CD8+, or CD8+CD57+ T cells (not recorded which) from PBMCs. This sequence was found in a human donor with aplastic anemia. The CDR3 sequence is CSASHRDRRFMNTEAFF. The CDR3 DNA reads TGCAGTGCTAGCCACAGGGACAGGCGATTCATGAACACTGAAGCTTTCTTT.